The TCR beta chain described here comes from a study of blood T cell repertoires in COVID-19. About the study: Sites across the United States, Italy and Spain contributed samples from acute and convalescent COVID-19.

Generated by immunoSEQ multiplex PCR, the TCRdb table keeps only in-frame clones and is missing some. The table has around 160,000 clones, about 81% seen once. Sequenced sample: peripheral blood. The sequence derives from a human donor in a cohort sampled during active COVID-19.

CDR3 sequence (DNA): TGTGCCAGCCGCTCAGGGGAATGGTATGGCTACACCTTC. Its protein is CASRSGEWYGYTF. The V call is TRBV27, the J call TRBJ1-2; a weak D match, TRBD1 (6 bases). The germline V and J ends were trimmed by 8 bases and 5 bases, with 15 bases remaining between them. This CDR3 contains 13 residues. Germline V gene data show CDR1 as MNHEY and CDR2 as SMNVEV (reference sequence).